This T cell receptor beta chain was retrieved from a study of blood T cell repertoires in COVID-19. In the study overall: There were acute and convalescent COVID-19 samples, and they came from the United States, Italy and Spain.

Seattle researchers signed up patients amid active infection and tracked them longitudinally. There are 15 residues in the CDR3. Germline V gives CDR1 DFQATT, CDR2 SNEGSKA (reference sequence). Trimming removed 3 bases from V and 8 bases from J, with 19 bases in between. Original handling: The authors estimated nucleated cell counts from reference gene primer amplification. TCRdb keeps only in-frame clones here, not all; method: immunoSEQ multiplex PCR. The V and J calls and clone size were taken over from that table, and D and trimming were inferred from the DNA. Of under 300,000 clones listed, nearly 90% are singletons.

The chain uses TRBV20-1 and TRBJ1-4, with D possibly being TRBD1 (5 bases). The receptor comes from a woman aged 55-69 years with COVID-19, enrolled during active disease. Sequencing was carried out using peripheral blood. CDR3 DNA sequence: TGCAGTGCTAGTAGGACATCCCCAGGATCAGAAAAACTGTTTTTT. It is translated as CSASRTSPGSEKLFF.